The source of this T cell receptor beta chain is a study of shared clonotypes between healthy human individuals. This CDR3 is built from 14 residues. Germline V gene data show CDR1 as MNHEY and CDR2 as SMNVEV (reference sequence). The V end lost 4 bases, the J end lost 3 bases, and 9 bases lay between the germline ends. A deep-level run was used for the assay. Every subset's genomic DNA went evenly onto several immunoSEQ plates. Original processing methods: Filtering of immunoSEQ junctional sequences could not match full-length read filtering. Clones were read by immunoSEQ multiplex PCR, and TCRdb kept only the in-frame ones, dropping some. V, J and clone size reflect that table, while D and trimming were determined from the DNA. Here the sample spans around 2,100,000 clones, 85% to 95% being singletons. Naive CD8 cells comprised CD45RO-negative, CCR7-positively selected cells, excluding terminally differentiated effector memory CD45RA+ cells.

The V call is TRBV27, the J call TRBJ2-2, with D possibly being TRBD1 or TRBD2 (5 bases each). The sequencing input was naive CD8+ T cells sorted from blood. This clonotype was sampled from a man aged 18 to 30 in good health. CDR3 region: CASSWGLDTGELFF. Here the CDR3 DNA reads TGTGCCAGCAGTTGGGGGTTGGACACCGGGGAGCTGTTTTTT.